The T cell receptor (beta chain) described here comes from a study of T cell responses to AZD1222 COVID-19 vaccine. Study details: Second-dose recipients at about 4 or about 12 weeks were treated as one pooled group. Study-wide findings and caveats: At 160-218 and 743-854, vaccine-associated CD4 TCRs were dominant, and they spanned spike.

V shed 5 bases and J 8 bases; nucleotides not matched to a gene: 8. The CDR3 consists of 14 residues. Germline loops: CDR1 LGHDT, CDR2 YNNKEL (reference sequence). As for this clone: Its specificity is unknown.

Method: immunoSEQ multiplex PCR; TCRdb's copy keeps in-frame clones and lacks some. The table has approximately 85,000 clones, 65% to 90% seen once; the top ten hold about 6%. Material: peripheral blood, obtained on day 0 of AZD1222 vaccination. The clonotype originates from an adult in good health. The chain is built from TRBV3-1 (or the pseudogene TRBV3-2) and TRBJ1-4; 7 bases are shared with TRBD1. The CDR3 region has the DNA TGTGCCAGCAGCAGCAGGGGGATGGAAGAAAAACTGTTTTTT. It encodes CASSSRGMEEKLFF.